The present T cell receptor (beta chain) was sequenced within a study of early T cells in non-severe SARS-CoV-2 infection. The V gene's germline CDR1 is SNHLY and CDR2 FYNNEI. The CDR3 has 14 amino acids. J gave up 4 bases and V 4 bases, and 3 bases lay outside the gene matches. Individually, cDNA molecules had unique molecular identifiers attached to them. TCRdb called the 5' RACE reads again in MiXCR, with one record for every CDR3 protein. This table has some 30,000 distinct CDR3 sequences, roughly 5.3% appearing once. This clonotype was observed a handful of times. Material: whole blood. The gene calls are TRBV2 and TRBJ2-7, with 11 nucleotides matching TRBD2. The sequence was obtained from an adult who was a healthcare worker with PCR-confirmed SARS-CoV-2 infection or an uninfected control (not recorded which). DNA for the CDR3: TGTGCCAGCAGTGGGCCTAGCGGGAGGTACGAGCAGTACTTC. Encoded protein: CASSGPSGRYEQYF.